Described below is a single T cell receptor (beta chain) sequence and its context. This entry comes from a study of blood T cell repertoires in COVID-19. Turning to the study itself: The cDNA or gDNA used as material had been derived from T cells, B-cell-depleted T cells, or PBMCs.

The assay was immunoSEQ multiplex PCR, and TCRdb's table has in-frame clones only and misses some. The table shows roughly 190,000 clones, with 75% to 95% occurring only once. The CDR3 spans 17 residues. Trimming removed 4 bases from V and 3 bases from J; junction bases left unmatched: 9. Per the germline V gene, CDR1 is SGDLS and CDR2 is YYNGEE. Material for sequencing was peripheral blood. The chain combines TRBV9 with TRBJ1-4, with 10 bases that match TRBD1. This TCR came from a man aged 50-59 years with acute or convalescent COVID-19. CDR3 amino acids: CASSTPLGTGANEKLFF. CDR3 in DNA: TGTGCCAGCAGCACTCCGTTAGGGACAGGGGCTAATGAAAAACTGTTTTTT.